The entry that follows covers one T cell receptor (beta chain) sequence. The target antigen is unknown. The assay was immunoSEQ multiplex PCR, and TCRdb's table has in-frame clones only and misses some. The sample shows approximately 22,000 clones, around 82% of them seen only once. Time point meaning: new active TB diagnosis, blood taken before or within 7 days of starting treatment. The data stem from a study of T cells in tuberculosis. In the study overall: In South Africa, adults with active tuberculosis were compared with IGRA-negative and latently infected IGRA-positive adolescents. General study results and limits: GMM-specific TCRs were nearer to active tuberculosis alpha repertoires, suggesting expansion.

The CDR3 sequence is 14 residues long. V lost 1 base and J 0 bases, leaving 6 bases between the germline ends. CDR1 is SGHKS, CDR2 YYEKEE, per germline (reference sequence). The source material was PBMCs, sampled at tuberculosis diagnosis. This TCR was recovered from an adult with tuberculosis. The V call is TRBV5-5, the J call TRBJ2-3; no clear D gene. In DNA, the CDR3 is TGTGCCAGCAGCTTGCAAGCTAGCACAGATACGCAGTATTTT. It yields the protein CASSLQASTDTQYF.